This T cell receptor (beta chain) appears in the sequencing data of a study of shared clonotypes between healthy human individuals. Points from the study as a whole: Clonotype sharing among donors was thought likely to change with sequencing depth. Since donors were few, the genetic and exposure-history diversity represented was limited.

CDR1 is SGHRS and CDR2 is YFSETQ in the germline V gene. There are 16 residues in the CDR3. V was clipped by 5 bases and J by 1 base; unmatched bases: 5. Turning to this clone: Antigen: not known.

It was at deep level that the assay was run. Sequencing of unsorted PBMC DNA was carried out using ten immunoSEQ deep assay plates. Some clones are missing from TCRdb's copy, which holds only in-frame ones; the method was immunoSEQ multiplex PCR. The sample consists of 400,000 to 600,000 clones, 75% to 85% of them appearing once. The genes are TRBV5-1 and TRBJ2-2; 10 bases match TRBD2. The source material was PBMCs. The clonotype originates from a woman aged 35 to 49 in good health. Some clones in this sample may be carry-over from other donors' samples. CDR3 DNA: TGCGCCAGCAGGAGCGGGAGGGGGATGAACACCGGGGAGCTGTTTTTT. Translating it yields CASRSGRGMNTGELFF.